Described below is a single T cell receptor beta chain sequence and its context. Its antigen is not identified. These data belong to a study of a mutant IDH1 vaccine in newly diagnosed glioma. Study at large: Sex distribution of treated patients was roughly 60% male and around 38% female; mean age was about 40 years. Study results and limitations: With respect to changes in top peripheral T cell clonotypes, pseudoprogression seemed unrelated.

TCRdb keeps only in-frame clones here, not all; method: immunoSEQ multiplex PCR. There are 30,000 to 40,000 clones in the sample; around 77% occur only once, and about 3% lies in the top ten. This sample's time point: week 35, safety follow-up. Doses comprised 300 ug of mutant IDH1 20-mer peptide each, plus topical imiquimod. CDR1 MGHDK and CDR2 SYGVNS come from the germline V gene. The CDR3 consists of 15 residues. The genes are TRBV25-1 and TRBJ2-5; TRBD1 matches at 11 bases. The J call may be mistaken, given a closer DNA end match to TRBJ2-7. The sequence derives from a man aged 35 to 55 with glioma. Some clones in this sample may be carry-over from other donors' samples. The sample here was PBMCs, taken from a glioma patient whose treatment included an IDH1 peptide vaccine. As DNA, the CDR3 is TGTGCCAGCACGGTTCCGGGACAGGGGGTCTACGAGCAGTACTTC. It codes for CASTVPGQGVYEQYF.